What follows are 9 T cell receptor beta chains derived from one specimen sequenced in a study of beta chain features in type 1 diabetes. The entirety of the isolated RNA underwent reverse transcription, so expressed TCRB transcripts were sequenced. Sequencing was performed with immunoSEQ multiplex PCR; in TCRdb, only in-frame clones are kept and a portion is missing. Of about 12,000 clones listed, about 49% were seen once; the top ten hold approximately 0.89%. Sequencing input: stem cell memory CD4+ T cells from blood. The receptor set was obtained from a man between 18 and 35 years old in good health.

With respect to this clone: One junction end does not reproduce the germline sequence, and a read error may be involved. The chain has TRBV19 and TRBJ1-5; 8 bases align to TRBD1. CDR3 length equals 16 residues. Germline assignment: CDR1 LNHDA and CDR2 SQIVND (reference sequence). CDR3 sequence: CASSIRTGPINEPQHF. The DNA of the CDR3 is TGTGCCAGTAGTATCCGGACAGGGCCGATCAATGAGCCCCAGCATTTT.

This clone appeared a few times. The chain carries TRBV15 and TRBJ2-7, with D perhaps matching TRBD1 (6 bases). Trimming took 1 base from V and 2 from J, leaving 15 bases between them. The CDR3 runs to 16 residues. Germline V CDR1 and CDR2: LNHNV, YYDKDF (reference sequence). The CDR3 DNA follows: TGTGCCACCAGCAGAGCGGGACAACGAGGCGCCTACGAGCAGTACTTC. Translation: CATSRAGQRGAYEQYF.

The chain's CDR3 is CAWMAPGLGPQHF. The CDR3 coding sequence is TGTGCCTGGATGGCGCCAGGGCTCGGTCCCCAGCATTTT. J is TRBJ1-5 and V is TRBV30, with a possible D match to TRBD1 (5 bases). V was trimmed by 4 bases and J by 10 bases, leaving 17 bases between them. The CDR3 sequence is 13 residues long. Germline lookup yields CDR1 GTSNPN and CDR2 SVGIG (reference sequence).

The J gene is TRBJ2-2, the V gene TRBV5-1, with D possibly being TRBD2 (6 bases). Deletions cut 0 bases from V and 4 bases from J, with 13 bases between. Germline V gene lookup returns CDR1 SGHRS and CDR2 YFSETQ. The CDR3 covers 16 residues. CDR3 in DNA: TGCGCCAGCAGCTTGGCCCCCCAGGGAGGCACCGGGGAGCTGTTTTTT. Translating gives CASSLAPQGGTGELFF.

This sequence joins TRBV7-2 and TRBJ1-4; tentative D call: TRBD1 (6 bases). The length of the CDR3 is 16 residues. Germline V gene lookup returns CDR1 SGHTA and CDR2 FQGNSA. The V end was cut by 4 bases, the J end by 0 bases, with 12 bases between. The CDR3 spells CASSYTGGPTNEKLFF. The CDR3 DNA reads TGTGCCAGCAGCTACACGGGGGGGCCAACTAATGAAAAACTGTTTTTT. Complete variable domain (other parts from reference TRBV7-2 and TRBJ1-4): GAGVSQSPSNKVTEKGKDVELRCDPISGHTALYWYRQSLGQGLEFLIYFQGNSAPDKSGLPSDRFSAERTGGSVSTLTIQRTQQEDSAVYLCASSYTGGPTNEKLFFGSGTQLSVL.

V gene TRBV5-8 combines with J gene TRBJ1-5; D is possibly TRBD1 (5 bases). Germline loops: CDR1 SGHTS, CDR2 YDEGEE. The CDR3 runs to 16 residues. Trimming took off 0 bases at V and 6 bases at J, with 16 bases between the two ends. This chain's CDR3 is CASSLERYGGFQPQHF. The CDR3 nucleotides read TGTGCCAGCAGCTTGGAGCGGTACGGGGGATTTCAGCCCCAGCATTTT.

The genes are TRBV4-2 and TRBJ1-1; D gene ambiguous. V was cut by 5 bases and J by 1 base, with 11 bases left in between. CDR3 length: 14 residues. CDR1 is LGHNA and CDR2 is YNFKEQ in the germline V gene. In DNA, the CDR3 is TGTGCCAGCAGCTTGGAGCCCTGGAACACTGAAGCTTTCTTT. Translating gives CASSLEPWNTEAFF.

This clone was counted only a few times. This chain uses TRBV5-1 with TRBJ2-3; 11 bases line up with TRBD2. The V segment lost 5 bases and the J segment 5 bases; nucleotides outside the gene matches: 4. Germline CDR1 SGHRS, CDR2 YFSETQ. The length of the CDR3 is 14 residues. The CDR3 protein is CASRTSGAGDTQYF. CDR3 sequence (DNA): TGCGCCAGCAGGACTAGCGGGGCCGGAGATACGCAGTATTTT.

This clone was seen a handful of times. V gene TRBV10-2 combines with J gene TRBJ2-5, with 8 bases aligning to TRBD1. Germline V gene lookup returns CDR1 WSHSY and CDR2 SAAADI. The CDR3 has 14 amino acids. Losses at the gene ends were 3 bases for V and 5 bases for J; bases not matched to a gene: 5. The chain's CDR3 is CASSEARGRETQYF. In DNA form, the CDR3 reads TGCGCCAGCAGTGAAGCCAGGGGGCGTGAGACCCAGTACTTC.